The present T cell receptor beta chain was sequenced within a study of blood T cells in healthy people across ages. Next came a second PCR, run for about 7 to 12 cycles, which used a sample-barcoded 5' primer along with a J-beta primer mix. MiXCR, run by TCRdb on the 5' RACE reads, gives a single entry per CDR3 protein. This sample has under 950,000 distinct CDR3 sequences, with 22% found just once. Sequenced material: blood. This receptor was identified in a man in his 70s in good health.

CDR3 sequence reads: CASMVRYNSPLHF. The CDR3 DNA follows: TGTGCCAGCATGGTCCGCTATAATTCACCCCTCCACTTT. The V gene is TRBV12-3 or TRBV12-4, the J gene TRBJ1-6; D gene unclear. V was trimmed by 7 bases and J by 3 bases, leaving 7 bases between them. The CDR3 contains 13 residues.